A selection of T cell receptor beta chains follows, all from one sample in a study of blood T cell repertoires in COVID-19. The data were produced by immunoSEQ multiplex PCR, yet TCRdb's version contains in-frame clones alone and is incomplete. This repertoire shows 200,000 to 250,000 clones, roughly four fifths found once; its top ten account for 4.8%. Material: PBMCs or T cells enriched from blood (not recorded which). These receptors all stem from a woman between 50 and 59 years old who had been exposed to COVID-19. Both conserved end residues are part of each CDR3. The order of the fields is CDR3 length, clone size, J gene, V gene, D gene, CDR3 DNA, CDR3 protein. D genes are given only for firm matches. Clone size is given for some rows only: seen once, a few or many times, or a class if the clone is expanded.

CDR3 length: 14; clone size: .; J gene: TRBJ2-7; V gene: TRBV5-6; D gene: .; CDR3 DNA: TGTGCCAGCAGCTTGGGCCAGAACTCCTACGAGCAGTACTTC; CDR3 protein: CASSLGQNSYEQYF
CDR3 length: 13; clone size: once; J gene: TRBJ2-4; V gene: TRBV28; D gene: TRBD2; CDR3 DNA: TGTGCCAGCAGCCGGGGGGGAAAAAACATTCAGTACTTC; CDR3 protein: CASSRGGKNIQYF
CDR3 length: 13; clone size: .; J gene: TRBJ1-4; V gene: TRBV2; D gene: .; CDR3 DNA: TGTGCCAGCAGTCCCGACGGAGATGAAAAACTGTTTTTT; CDR3 protein: CASSPDGDEKLFF
CDR3 length: 14; clone size: .; J gene: TRBJ2-3; V gene: TRBV5-6; D gene: .; CDR3 DNA: TGTGCCAGCAGCTCCGGGGGTTCAGTAGATACGCAGTATTTT; CDR3 protein: CASSSGGSVDTQYF
CDR3 length: 19; clone size: .; J gene: TRBJ2-7; V gene: TRBV7-2; D gene: .; CDR3 DNA: TGTGCCAGCAGCCCGACCTTACCGGGGGGCTCCTTTCCCTCCTACGAGCAGTACTTC; CDR3 protein: CASSPTLPGGSFPSYEQYF
CDR3 length: 15; clone size: .; J gene: TRBJ1-1; V gene: TRBV5-1; D gene: .; CDR3 DNA: TGCGCCAGCAGAAAGCAACAGGGCTTGAACACTGAAGCTTTCTTT; CDR3 protein: CASRKQQGLNTEAFF
CDR3 length: 15; clone size: .; J gene: TRBJ1-1; V gene: TRBV11-1; D gene: TRBD1; CDR3 DNA: TGTGCCAGCAGCTTAGGGACAGGGGCGAACACTGAAGCTTTCTTT; CDR3 protein: CASSLGTGANTEAFF
CDR3 length: 12; clone size: .; J gene: TRBJ1-2; V gene: TRBV12-3/TRBV12-4; D gene: .; CDR3 DNA: TGTGCCAGCAGTTTAGCGCGGGGGGGCTACACCTTC; CDR3 protein: CASSLARGGYTF
CDR3 length: 15; clone size: .; J gene: TRBJ2-3; V gene: TRBV9; D gene: TRBD2; CDR3 DNA: TGTGCCAGCAGCCCCCGACTAGCGGGGAGGGATACGCAGTATTTT; CDR3 protein: CASSPRLAGRDTQYF
CDR3 length: 16; clone size: .; J gene: TRBJ1-5; V gene: TRBV3-1/TRBV3-2; D gene: TRBD1; CDR3 DNA: TGTGCCAGCAGCCTTCGGGCAGGGGGGATTAATCAGCCCCAGCATTTT; CDR3 protein: CASSLRAGGINQPQHF
CDR3 length: 13; clone size: .; J gene: TRBJ1-5; V gene: TRBV30; D gene: .; CDR3 DNA: TGTGCCTGGAGCCCGGAGGGCCTTCAGCCCCAGCATTTT; CDR3 protein: CAWSPEGLQPQHF
CDR3 length: 17; clone size: .; J gene: TRBJ2-1; V gene: TRBV6-2/TRBV6-3; D gene: TRBD1; CDR3 DNA: TGTGCCAGCAGTTACCTGCCCCGGACAGGGATGTACAATGAGCAGTTCTTC; CDR3 protein: CASSYLPRTGMYNEQFF
CDR3 length: 16; clone size: .; J gene: TRBJ2-1; V gene: TRBV7-9; D gene: TRBD2; CDR3 DNA: TGTGCCAGCAGCTTAGGGAAGCGGGGGGGTTACAATGAGCAGTTCTTC; CDR3 protein: CASSLGKRGGYNEQFF
CDR3 length: 18; clone size: .; J gene: TRBJ2-3; V gene: TRBV10-3; D gene: TRBD2; CDR3 DNA: TGTGCCATCAGTGAGACCGGGACTAGCGGGGGCTACACAGATACGCAGTATTTT; CDR3 protein: CAISETGTSGGYTDTQYF
CDR3 length: 12; clone size: .; J gene: TRBJ1-2; V gene: TRBV12-3/TRBV12-4; D gene: .; CDR3 DNA: TGTGCCAGCAGCGGACTTAACTATGGCTACACCTTC; CDR3 protein: CASSGLNYGYTF
CDR3 length: 16; clone size: once; J gene: TRBJ2-1; V gene: TRBV5-1; D gene: TRBD2; CDR3 DNA: TGCGCCAGCAGCAGATCCGGCGGGGGGGCCTACAATGAGCAGTTCTTC; CDR3 protein: CASSRSGGGAYNEQFF
CDR3 length: 16; clone size: .; J gene: TRBJ2-3; V gene: TRBV6-7; D gene: .; CDR3 DNA: TGTGCCAGCAGTTACTCGTGTGGTAGCCCCCCAGATACGCAGTATTTT; CDR3 protein: CASSYSCGSPPDTQYF
CDR3 length: 13; clone size: .; J gene: TRBJ1-4; V gene: TRBV10-3; D gene: .; CDR3 DNA: TGTGCCCAAAGTGAGAAACCTAATGAAAAACTGTTTTTT; CDR3 protein: CAQSEKPNEKLFF
CDR3 length: 14; clone size: once; J gene: TRBJ1-1; V gene: TRBV9; D gene: TRBD1; CDR3 DNA: TGTGCCAGCAGCGTAGGAGTAGGGGGCGCTGAAGCTTTCTTT; CDR3 protein: CASSVGVGGAEAFF
CDR3 length: 11; clone size: .; J gene: TRBJ2-1; V gene: TRBV13; D gene: .; CDR3 DNA: TGTGCCAGCAGCTTCTTAGATGAGCAGTTCTTC; CDR3 protein: CASSFLDEQFF
CDR3 length: 15; clone size: .; J gene: TRBJ1-6; V gene: TRBV3-1/TRBV3-2; D gene: .; CDR3 DNA: TGTGCCAGCAGCCCGCCACGGGGATGGGGTTCACCCCTCCACTTT; CDR3 protein: CASSPPRGWGSPLHF
CDR3 length: 16; clone size: once; J gene: TRBJ1-1; V gene: TRBV10-3; D gene: .; CDR3 DNA: TGTGCCATCAATCGGGTCAAGGGAGGTGGGTTGACTGAAGCTTTCTTT; CDR3 protein: CAINRVKGGGLTEAFF
CDR3 length: 13; clone size: .; J gene: TRBJ2-5; V gene: TRBV15; D gene: .; CDR3 DNA: TGTGCCACCAGCCTCACGGAGGGAGAGACCCAGTACTTC; CDR3 protein: CATSLTEGETQYF
CDR3 length: 13; clone size: .; J gene: TRBJ2-4; V gene: TRBV29-1; D gene: TRBD1; CDR3 DNA: TGCAGCGCCCGACAGGGCTCCAAAAACATTCAGTACTTC; CDR3 protein: CSARQGSKNIQYF
CDR3 length: 16; clone size: .; J gene: TRBJ1-2; V gene: TRBV5-4; D gene: .; CDR3 DNA: TGTGCCAGCAGCTTGGGGGCAGGGAACTCTAACTATGGCTACACCTTC; CDR3 protein: CASSLGAGNSNYGYTF
CDR3 length: 15; clone size: once; J gene: TRBJ1-1; V gene: TRBV21-1; D gene: .; CDR3 DNA: TGTGCCAGCAGCAAAAATCGCAGGGGGGTTTCTGAAGCTTTCTTT; CDR3 protein: CASSKNRRGVSEAFF
CDR3 length: 14; clone size: .; J gene: TRBJ2-5; V gene: TRBV27; D gene: .; CDR3 DNA: TGTGCCAGCGCCGAGGGTGGGCCTCCAGAGACCCAGTACTTC; CDR3 protein: CASAEGGPPETQYF
CDR3 length: 12; clone size: .; J gene: TRBJ2-1; V gene: TRBV7-8; D gene: .; CDR3 DNA: TGTGCCAGCAGCCCAACAGGGAATGAGCAGTTCTTC; CDR3 protein: CASSPTGNEQFF
CDR3 length: 14; clone size: .; J gene: TRBJ1-1; V gene: TRBV2; D gene: TRBD1; CDR3 DNA: TGTGCCAGCAGCTACAGGGGGATGAACACTGAAGCTTTCTTT; CDR3 protein: CASSYRGMNTEAFF
CDR3 length: 13; clone size: .; J gene: TRBJ1-1; V gene: TRBV7-3; D gene: TRBD1; CDR3 DNA: TGTGCCAGCAGCCCCAGGGGGCGAACTGAAGCTTTCTTT; CDR3 protein: CASSPRGRTEAFF
CDR3 length: 16; clone size: .; J gene: TRBJ2-4; V gene: TRBV5-1; D gene: TRBD2; CDR3 DNA: TGCGCCAGCAGCAGCGGGACGCGGATCACCAAAAACATTCAGTACTTC; CDR3 protein: CASSSGTRITKNIQYF
CDR3 length: 14; clone size: .; J gene: TRBJ1-4; V gene: TRBV6-6; D gene: TRBD1; CDR3 DNA: TGTGCCAGCACCGACAGGGGAGGGGAGGGGAAACTGTTTTTT; CDR3 protein: CASTDRGGEGKLFF
CDR3 length: 13; clone size: .; J gene: TRBJ1-4; V gene: TRBV29-1; D gene: TRBD1; CDR3 DNA: TGCAGCGTTGAAACAGGGGTGAATGAAAAACTGTTTTTT; CDR3 protein: CSVETGVNEKLFF
CDR3 length: 15; clone size: .; J gene: TRBJ2-3; V gene: TRBV7-8; D gene: TRBD2; CDR3 DNA: TGTGCCAGCAGCCTAAGCGGGGGGGCCACAGATACGCAGTATTTT; CDR3 protein: CASSLSGGATDTQYF
CDR3 length: 16; clone size: .; J gene: TRBJ2-1; V gene: TRBV18; D gene: .; CDR3 DNA: TGTGCCAGCTCACCACCGCGTGTGGTAGACTCCAATGAGCAGTTCTTC; CDR3 protein: CASSPPRVVDSNEQFF
CDR3 length: 14; clone size: .; J gene: TRBJ2-7; V gene: TRBV28; D gene: TRBD1; CDR3 DNA: TGTGCCAGCAGCCGGCCTCTCGACAGGGGATATCAGTACTTC; CDR3 protein: CASSRPLDRGYQYF
CDR3 length: 15; clone size: few; J gene: TRBJ1-1; V gene: TRBV28; D gene: .; CDR3 DNA: TGTGCCAGCAGTTCCCAGACAGGCGCCCCCCTCGTAGCTTTCTTT; CDR3 protein: CASSSQTGAPLVAFF
CDR3 length: 14; clone size: .; J gene: TRBJ1-3; V gene: TRBV5-1; D gene: .; CDR3 DNA: TGCGCCAGCAGCTTGGGAGGGACTGGAAACACCATATATTTT; CDR3 protein: CASSLGGTGNTIYF